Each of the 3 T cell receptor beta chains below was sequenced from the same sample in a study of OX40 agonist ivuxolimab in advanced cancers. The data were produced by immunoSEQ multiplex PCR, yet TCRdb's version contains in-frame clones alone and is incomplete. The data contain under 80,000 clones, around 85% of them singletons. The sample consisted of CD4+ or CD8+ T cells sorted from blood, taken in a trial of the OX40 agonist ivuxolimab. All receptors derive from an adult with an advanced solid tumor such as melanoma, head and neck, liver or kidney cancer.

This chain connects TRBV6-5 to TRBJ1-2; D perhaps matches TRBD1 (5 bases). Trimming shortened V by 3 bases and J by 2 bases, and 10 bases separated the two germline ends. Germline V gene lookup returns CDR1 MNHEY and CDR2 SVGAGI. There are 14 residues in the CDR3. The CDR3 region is CASSYRGRNYGYTF. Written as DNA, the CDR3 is TGTGCCAGCAGTTATCGGGGACGGAACTATGGCTACACCTTC.

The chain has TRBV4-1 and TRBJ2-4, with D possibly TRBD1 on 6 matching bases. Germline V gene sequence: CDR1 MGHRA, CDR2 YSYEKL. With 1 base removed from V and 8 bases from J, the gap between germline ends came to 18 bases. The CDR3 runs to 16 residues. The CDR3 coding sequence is TGCGCCAGCAGCCAAGGTCTGGCAGGGGTGGGTTACATTCAGTACTTC. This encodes CASSQGLAGVGYIQYF.

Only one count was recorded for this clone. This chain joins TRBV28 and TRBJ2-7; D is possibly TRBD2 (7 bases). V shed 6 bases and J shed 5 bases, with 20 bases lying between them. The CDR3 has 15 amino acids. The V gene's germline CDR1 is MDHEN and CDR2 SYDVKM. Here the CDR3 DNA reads TGTGCCAGCAGCCCTTTTAGGGGGAGGGCCCACGAGCAGTACTTC. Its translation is CASSPFRGRAHEQYF.